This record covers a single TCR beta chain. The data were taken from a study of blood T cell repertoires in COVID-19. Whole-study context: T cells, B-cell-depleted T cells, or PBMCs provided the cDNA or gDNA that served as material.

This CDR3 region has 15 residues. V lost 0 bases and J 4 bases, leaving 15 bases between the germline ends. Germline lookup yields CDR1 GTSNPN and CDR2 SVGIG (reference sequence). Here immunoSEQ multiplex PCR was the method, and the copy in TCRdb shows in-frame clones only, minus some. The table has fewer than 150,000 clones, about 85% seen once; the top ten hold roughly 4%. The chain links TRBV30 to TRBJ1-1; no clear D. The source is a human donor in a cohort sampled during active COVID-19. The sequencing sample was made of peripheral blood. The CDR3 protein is CAWSVTARGFTEAFF. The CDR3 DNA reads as TGTGCCTGGAGTGTAACGGCCCGGGGTTTCACTGAAGCTTTCTTT.